This T cell receptor beta chain was found in a study of molecular identifiers for immune sequencing clone quantification. Across the whole study: In replicates, RNA from approximately 20,000 or 100,000 naive CD8 cells was split five ways, four sequenced.

Listed TCR primers and previously described methods were used for bulk TCR libraries. TCRdb reprocessed the PCR reads with MiXCR, giving one entry per CDR3 protein. The sample carries about 70,000 distinct CDR3 sequences, 15% to 20% recorded once. This clonotype turned up a few times. Trimming left V 5 bases short and J 0 bases short, with 14 bases between. The CDR3 extends over 17 amino acids. Germline-derived CDR1 and CDR2 are SGHAT and FQNNGV. The rearrangement links TRBV11-2 to TRBJ2-6, with D uncertain. Sequencing was performed on naive CD8+ T cells from blood, with Jurkat cell RNA spiked in. Subset: FACS-sorted CD8+CD4-CCR7+CD45RA+ naive T cells. The clonotype was recovered from a human donor in good health. Some libraries in this study had Jurkat cell RNA spiked in. This CDR3 reads CASSLTVGPSGANVLTF. The CDR3 DNA is TGTGCCAGCAGCCTAACCGTCGGCCCCTCTGGGGCCAACGTCCTGACTTTC.